This TCR beta chain was identified during a study of T cells in Graves' hyperthyroidism and ophthalmopathy. Findings and caveats of the study: Most thyroid clonotypes expanded above 0.001 appeared in blood too.

TCR beta CDR3 region amplification was performed from RNA transcripts. An initial round of RT-PCR targeting the TCR CDR3 relied on the HTBI primer set. Each CDR3 protein gets one entry after TCRdb re-called the multiplex PCR reads with MiXCR. The data show 350,000 to 400,000 distinct CDR3 sequences, with about 15% seen just once and approximately 30% held by the top ten. This clonotype was recorded a few times. What it binds is not known. Hyperthyroidism of Graves' type that showed no ophthalmopathy progression within 18 months was stable. Aged 18 to 65, the patients had hyperthyroidism that was newly diagnosed and had lasted under 2 months. Thyroid ultrasound and orbital computed tomography, with clinical symptoms and serum thyroxine and TRAb, informed diagnoses. CDR1 is SGHVS, CDR2 FQNEAQ, per germline. The CDR3 is 15 amino acids. With V trimmed by 3 bases and J by 4 bases, 4 bases remained unmatched.

This TCR derives from a woman younger than 45 with Graves' hyperthyroidism. J is TRBJ2-3 and V is TRBV7-8; 10 positions match TRBD2. Sequencing used blood. Here the CDR3 reads CASSFASGSSDTQYF. The CDR3 DNA follows: TGTGCCAGCAGCTTCGCTAGCGGGAGTTCAGATACGCAGTATTTT.